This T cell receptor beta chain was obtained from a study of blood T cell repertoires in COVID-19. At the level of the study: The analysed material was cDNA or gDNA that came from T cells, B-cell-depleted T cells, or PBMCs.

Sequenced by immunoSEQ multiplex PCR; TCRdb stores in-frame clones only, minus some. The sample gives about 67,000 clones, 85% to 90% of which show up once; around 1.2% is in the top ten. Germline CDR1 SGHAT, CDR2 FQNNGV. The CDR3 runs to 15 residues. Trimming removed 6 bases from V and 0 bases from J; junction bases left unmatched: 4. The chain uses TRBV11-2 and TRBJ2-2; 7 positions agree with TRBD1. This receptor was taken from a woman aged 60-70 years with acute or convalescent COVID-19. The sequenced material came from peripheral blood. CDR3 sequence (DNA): TGTGCCAGCAGATTGACAGGGTCGAACACCGGGGAGCTGTTTTTT. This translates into CASRLTGSNTGELFF.